The TCR beta chain under discussion was sequenced for a study of cytomegalovirus exposure and HLA in healthy donors. Remarks on this clone: Its antigen is undetermined.

Germline V gene lookup returns CDR1 SGHTA and CDR2 FQGNSA. The CDR3 extends over 13 amino acids. Trimming removed 5 bases from V and 2 bases from J, with 8 bases in between. Broader study findings: CMV antigen specificity was confirmed in vitro for a few CMV-associated chains. The study recorded about 160 TCR beta chains that were cytomegalovirus-associated. It was reported that the classifier diagnosed cytomegalovirus status with high specificity and sensitivity in both the original and validation cohorts.

TCRdb keeps only in-frame clones here, not all; method: immunoSEQ multiplex PCR. The profile covers about 130,000 clones, with 85% to 90% appearing a single time and 6.2% taken by the ten largest. Sequencing was done on a sample of PBMCs. This sequence originates from a young woman in good health and CMV-seropositive. The chain couples TRBV7-2 to TRBJ2-3; D is perhaps TRBD1 (5 bases). CDR3 nucleotide sequence: TGTGCCAGCAGCCAGACAGACACAGATACGCAGTATTTT. Its translation: CASSQTDTDTQYF.